A selection of T cell receptor beta chains follows, all from one sample in a study of T-cell reconstitution after alpha-beta-depleted transplantation in children. One entry per CDR3 protein results from TCRdb running MiXCR on the PCR reads. The profile shows roughly 500,000 distinct CDR3 sequences, roughly an eighth of them singletons. The specimen was PBMCs from the stem cell graft donor, collected from the stem cell graft. These TCRs come from a human donor who donated a stem cell graft to a child with combined immunodeficiency. The CDR3 runs from the conserved cysteine through the conserved F or W. Fields, in order: D gene, V gene, clone size, J gene, CDR3 protein, CDR3 DNA. D genes are given only for firm matches. Expanded clones get a size class; other rows say once, few or many, or leave the size out.

d_call: .
v_call: TRBV20-1
clone_size: many
j_call: TRBJ2-7
cdr3_aa: CSARASLTYEQYF
cdr3_nt: TGCAGTGCTAGAGCTAGCCTAACTTACGAGCAGTACTTC

d_call: TRBD2
v_call: TRBV11-2
clone_size: many
j_call: TRBJ2-7
cdr3_aa: CASSATSGGTYEQYF
cdr3_nt: TGTGCCAGCAGCGCAACTAGCGGGGGGACCTACGAGCAGTACTTC

d_call: .
v_call: TRBV20-1
clone_size: once
j_call: TRBJ1-1
cdr3_aa: CCARDPERAPDTEAFF
cdr3_nt: TGCTGTGCTAGAGATCCGGAAAGGGCCCCGGACACTGAAGCTTTCTTT

d_call: .
v_call: TRBV7-9
clone_size: .
j_call: TRBJ2-1
cdr3_aa: CASSPRRGPSRGNEQFF
cdr3_nt: TGTGCCAGCAGCCCGAGACGTGGGCCCTCCCGGGGGAATGAGCAGTTCTTC

d_call: .
v_call: TRBV7-8
clone_size: .
j_call: TRBJ2-5
cdr3_aa: CASILPRLPAKETQYF
cdr3_nt: TGTGCCAGCATCCTCCCCCGACTACCAGCCAAAGAGACCCAGTACTTC

d_call: .
v_call: TRBV4-3
clone_size: few
j_call: TRBJ2-7
cdr3_aa: CASSIRQTVQISYEQYF
cdr3_nt: TGCGCCAGCAGCATTCGCCAGACAGTCCAAATCTCCTACGAGCAGTACTTC

d_call: .
v_call: TRBV12-3/TRBV12-4
clone_size: many
j_call: TRBJ1-3
cdr3_aa: CASSYREAGNTIYF
cdr3_nt: TGTGCCAGCAGTTACAGGGAAGCTGGAAACACCATATATTTT

d_call: TRBD1
v_call: TRBV30
clone_size: many
j_call: TRBJ1-6
cdr3_aa: CAWSVARQGNSPLHF
cdr3_nt: TGTGCCTGGAGTGTAGCCCGACAGGGTAATTCACCCCTCCACTTT

d_call: .
v_call: TRBV4-3
clone_size: few
j_call: TRBJ2-1
cdr3_aa: CASSQDRDSRLASYNEQFF
cdr3_nt: TGCGCCAGCAGCCAAGACCGGGACAGTCGACTAGCGAGCTACAATGAGCAGTTCTTC

d_call: .
v_call: TRBV2
clone_size: .
j_call: TRBJ1-5
cdr3_aa: CASRGIREFAQHF
cdr3_nt: TGTGCCAGCAGGGGGATCAGGGAATTTGCCCAGCATTTT

d_call: TRBD1
v_call: TRBV5-6
clone_size: few
j_call: TRBJ2-7
cdr3_aa: CASGIGQGFSYEQYF
cdr3_nt: TGTGCCAGCGGAATTGGACAGGGGTTCAGCTACGAGCAGTACTTC

d_call: TRBD1
v_call: TRBV7-9
clone_size: few
j_call: TRBJ1-2
cdr3_aa: CASSFQGAALHYGYTF
cdr3_nt: TGTGCCAGCAGCTTTCAGGGGGCTGCCTTACACTATGGCTACACCTTC

d_call: .
v_call: TRBV7-2
clone_size: few
j_call: TRBJ1-2
cdr3_aa: CASSLVRNNYGYTF
cdr3_nt: TGTGCCAGCAGCTTAGTCCGCAATAACTATGGCTACACCTTC

d_call: TRBD2
v_call: TRBV3-1
clone_size: .
j_call: TRBJ2-7
cdr3_aa: CASTKEHNWTSGMSREQYF
cdr3_nt: TGTGCCAGCACCAAGGAACACAATTGGACTAGCGGGATGAGTAGGGAGCAGTACTTC

d_call: TRBD1
v_call: TRBV7-2
clone_size: .
j_call: TRBJ2-5
cdr3_aa: CASSTTGNGETQYF
cdr3_nt: TGTGCCAGCAGCACGACAGGGAACGGCGAGACCCAGTACTTC

d_call: TRBD1
v_call: TRBV7-2
clone_size: few
j_call: TRBJ1-5
cdr3_aa: CASSWAGGGNQPQHF
cdr3_nt: TGTGCCAGCAGCTGGGCAGGGGGAGGTAATCAGCCCCAGCATTTT

d_call: .
v_call: TRBV7-2
clone_size: .
j_call: TRBJ2-7
cdr3_aa: CASGTPYEQYF
cdr3_nt: TGTGCCAGCGGGACACCCTACGAGCAGTACTTC

d_call: TRBD1
v_call: TRBV12-3/TRBV12-4
clone_size: .
j_call: TRBJ1-3
cdr3_aa: CASNPADRGANTIYF
cdr3_nt: TGTGCCAGCAACCCAGCCGACAGGGGAGCAAACACCATATATTTT

d_call: TRBD1
v_call: TRBV5-1
clone_size: few
j_call: TRBJ2-3
cdr3_aa: CASSLMDRGDTQYF
cdr3_nt: TGCGCCAGCAGCTTGATGGACAGGGGAGATACGCAGTATTTT

d_call: TRBD2
v_call: TRBV29-1
clone_size: .
j_call: TRBJ2-1
cdr3_aa: CSVRPGLALSSYNEQFF
cdr3_nt: TGCAGCGTTCGGCCGGGACTAGCGCTGAGCTCCTACAATGAGCAGTTCTTC

d_call: .
v_call: TRBV5-5
clone_size: .
j_call: TRBJ2-3
cdr3_aa: CATPDLQRNAQYF
cdr3_nt: TGTGCCACCCCGGACTTACAACGAAATGCGCAGTATTTT

d_call: .
v_call: TRBV15
clone_size: .
j_call: TRBJ1-2
cdr3_aa: CATSRVGPYGYTF
cdr3_nt: TGTGCCACCAGCAGAGTGGGGCCCTATGGCTACACCTTC

d_call: TRBD2
v_call: TRBV10-3
clone_size: few
j_call: TRBJ2-3
cdr3_aa: CAISEKAAGVTDTQYF
cdr3_nt: TGTGCCATCAGTGAGAAGGCTGCGGGAGTAACAGATACGCAGTATTTT

d_call: TRBD1
v_call: TRBV6-1
clone_size: few
j_call: TRBJ2-1
cdr3_aa: CASLRGQSYNEQFF
cdr3_nt: TGTGCCAGCCTTCGGGGACAGTCCTACAATGAGCAGTTCTTC

d_call: TRBD1
v_call: TRBV6-2/TRBV6-3
clone_size: many
j_call: TRBJ1-6
cdr3_aa: CASRRSGTARGNYNSPLHF
cdr3_nt: TGTGCCAGCAGGAGATCCGGGACAGCGCGAGGAAACTATAATTCACCCCTCCACTTT

d_call: .
v_call: TRBV12-3/TRBV12-4
clone_size: few
j_call: TRBJ1-4
cdr3_aa: CASSTREINEKLFF
cdr3_nt: TGTGCCAGCAGCACCAGGGAAATAAATGAAAAACTGTTTTTT

d_call: .
v_call: TRBV6-1
clone_size: few
j_call: TRBJ1-5
cdr3_aa: CASTSGNNQPQHF
cdr3_nt: TGTGCCAGCACATCAGGCAACAATCAGCCCCAGCATTTT

d_call: .
v_call: TRBV12-3/TRBV12-4
clone_size: few
j_call: TRBJ2-2
cdr3_aa: CASSLKGAGTGELFF
cdr3_nt: TGTGCCAGCAGTTTAAAGGGTGCAGGCACCGGGGAGCTGTTTTTT

d_call: .
v_call: TRBV18
clone_size: .
j_call: TRBJ2-1
cdr3_aa: CASSPNGGSYNEQFF
cdr3_nt: TGTGCCAGCTCACCAAACGGGGGCTCCTACAATGAGCAGTTCTTC

d_call: .
v_call: TRBV9
clone_size: .
j_call: TRBJ2-1
cdr3_aa: CASSPQGSHEQFF
cdr3_nt: TGTGCCAGCAGCCCTCAGGGTAGCCATGAGCAGTTCTTC

d_call: .
v_call: TRBV7-3
clone_size: few
j_call: TRBJ2-7
cdr3_aa: CASSEVPSERAYEQYF
cdr3_nt: TGTGCCAGCAGCGAAGTCCCCTCGGAGAGAGCCTACGAGCAGTACTTC

d_call: TRBD1
v_call: TRBV5-7
clone_size: .
j_call: TRBJ2-7
cdr3_aa: CASSPDRVRSSSYEQYF
cdr3_nt: TGTGCCAGCAGCCCCGACAGGGTAAGAAGTAGCTCCTACGAGCAGTACTTC

d_call: .
v_call: TRBV13
clone_size: few
j_call: TRBJ1-1
cdr3_aa: CASSRLGGRNTEAFF
cdr3_nt: TGTGCCAGCAGTCGACTGGGGGGACGGAACACTGAAGCTTTCTTT

d_call: TRBD1
v_call: TRBV12-3/TRBV12-4
clone_size: .
j_call: TRBJ1-2
cdr3_aa: CASSSDPGQSSGYTF
cdr3_nt: TGTGCCAGCAGTTCCGATCCGGGACAGTCGAGTGGCTACACCTTC

d_call: TRBD2
v_call: TRBV7-9
clone_size: many
j_call: TRBJ2-7
cdr3_aa: CASSLSGSSYEQYF
cdr3_nt: TGTGCCAGCAGCTTAAGCGGGAGCTCCTACGAGCAGTACTTC

d_call: .
v_call: TRBV6-2/TRBV6-3
clone_size: many
j_call: TRBJ1-5
cdr3_aa: CASIPGTPDGNQPQHF
cdr3_nt: TGTGCCAGCATCCCCGGGACGCCAGACGGCAATCAGCCCCAGCATTTT

d_call: .
v_call: TRBV6-1
clone_size: few
j_call: TRBJ2-7
cdr3_aa: CASSLSTTYEQYF
cdr3_nt: TGTGCCAGCAGTCTAAGTACTACCTACGAGCAGTACTTC